Listed below are T cell receptor beta chains from one sample, sequenced in a study of technical replicates of blood from a few donors. The repertoire was sequenced with immunoSEQ multiplex PCR; TCRdb's copy has only in-frame clones and lacks some. The sample holds roughly 72,000 clones, about 93% seen once. Input material: T cells isolated from PBMCs. These receptors were collected from a human donor in good health. Both conserved end residues are part of each CDR3. A D gene is named only where the DNA matches it firmly.

>TRBV6-5|.|TRBJ1-2
CASSLYGGSNYGYTF
>TRBV5-4|.|TRBJ2-5
CASSLPGSKREETQYF
>TRBV19|.|TRBJ1-4
CASSSGDEKLFF
>TRBV7-8|TRBD1|TRBJ1-4
CASSADRVPRTNEKLFF
>TRBV29-1|.|TRBJ2-1
CSVEGDYNEQFF
>TRBV30|.|TRBJ2-7
CAWSVPGQVPPYEQYF
>TRBV5-6|.|TRBJ2-7
CASSLDRWEQYF
>TRBV7-9|.|TRBJ2-1
CASSFGQSDNEQFF
>TRBV27|TRBD2|TRBJ2-7
CASSSGRLYEQYF
>TRBV25-1|.|TRBJ1-1
CASSESGGAFF
>TRBV10-1|.|TRBJ1-1
CASSVGTNTEAFF
>TRBV7-3|.|TRBJ2-1
CASSLTGDYNEQFF
>TRBV28|.|TRBJ1-5
CASSGSQVYNQPQHF
>TRBV27|.|TRBJ2-7
CASTGQAHYEQYF
>TRBV18|.|TRBJ2-7
CASSSGIHEQYF
>TRBV28|.|TRBJ1-1
CASNPGLKTEAFF
>TRBV6-6|.|TRBJ1-1
CASSYHRKEAFF
>TRBV5-1|TRBD1|TRBJ2-7
CASSVRDRGRNEQYF
>TRBV30|TRBD1|TRBJ2-7
CAWSVPGGYYEQYF
>TRBV2|TRBD2|TRBJ2-7
CASGRLAGGGEQYF
>TRBV7-2|TRBD2|TRBJ2-7
CASSLDSSGRLEQYF
>TRBV27|TRBD1|TRBJ2-7
CASSLAGGNEQYF